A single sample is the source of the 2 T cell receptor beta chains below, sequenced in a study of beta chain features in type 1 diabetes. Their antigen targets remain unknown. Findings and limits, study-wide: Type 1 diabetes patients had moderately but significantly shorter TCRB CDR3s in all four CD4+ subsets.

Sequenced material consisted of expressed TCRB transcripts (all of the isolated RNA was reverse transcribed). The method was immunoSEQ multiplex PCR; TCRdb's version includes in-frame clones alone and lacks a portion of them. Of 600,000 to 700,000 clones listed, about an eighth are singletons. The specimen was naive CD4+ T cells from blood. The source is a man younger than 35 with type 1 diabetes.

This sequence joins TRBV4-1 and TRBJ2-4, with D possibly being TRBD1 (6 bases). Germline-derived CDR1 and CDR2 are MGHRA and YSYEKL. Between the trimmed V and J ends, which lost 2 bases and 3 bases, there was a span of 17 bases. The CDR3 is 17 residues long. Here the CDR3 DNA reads TGCGCCAGCAGCCAACTCCGGGACACAGTCCGCAAAAACATTCAGTACTTC. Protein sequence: CASSQLRDTVRKNIQYF.

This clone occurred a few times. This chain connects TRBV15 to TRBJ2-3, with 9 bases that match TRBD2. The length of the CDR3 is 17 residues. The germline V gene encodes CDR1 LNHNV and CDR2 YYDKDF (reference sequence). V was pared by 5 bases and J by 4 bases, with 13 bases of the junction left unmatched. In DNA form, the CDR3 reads TGTGCCACCAGCCCGGGGCGGACCAAGCGGGGGGCAGATACGCAGTATTTT. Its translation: CATSPGRTKRGADTQYF.